This T cell receptor (beta chain) comes out of a study of PD-L1 blockade in urothelial cancer. Whole-study context: Before enrollment, 0 to 3 chemotherapy regimens had been given to patients. Points from the study as a whole: Pretreatment clonality of the blood TCR repertoire below the median was predictive of superior survival.

Time point described: peripheral blood 6 weeks after treatment start. Only in-frame clones appear in the TCRdb table, and some are missing; sequencing was by immunoSEQ multiplex PCR. The profile shows 75,000 to 100,000 clones, around four fifths of them singletons. Germline V gene data show CDR1 as SNHLY and CDR2 as FYNNEI. The CDR3 has 13 amino acids. V lost 4 bases to trimming and J lost 4 bases; unmatched junction nucleotides: 0. This clone has more than one count but fewer than ten. The target antigen is unknown. Sequencing used PBMCs, obtained around atezolizumab (anti-PD-L1) treatment. This chain links TRBV2 with TRBJ2-5, with 10 nucleotides matching TRBD2. This TCR was recovered from a man in his 70s with urothelial cancer. The CDR3 sequence: CASSGLAGETQYF. The CDR3 nucleotides read TGTGCCAGCAGTGGACTAGCGGGAGAGACCCAGTACTTC. Combining the CDR3 with reference TRBV2 and TRBJ2-5 gives the whole variable domain EPEVTQTPSHQVTQMGQEVILRCVPISNHLYFYWYRQILGQKVEFLVSFYNNEISEKSEIFDDQFSVERPDGSNFTLKIRSTKLEDSAMYFCASSGLAGETQYFGPGTRLLVL.